This T cell receptor (beta chain) was documented in a study of T cells in Graves' hyperthyroidism and ophthalmopathy. General observations from the study: Researchers found most expanded thyroid clonotypes above 0.001 in blood as well.

Stable Graves' hyperthyroidism meant no ophthalmopathy progression within 18 months. The germline gives CDR1 SQVTM, CDR2 ANQGSEA. Inclusive of both ends, the CDR3 amounts to 12 amino acids. TCR beta CDR3 region amplification was performed from RNA transcripts. TCR CDR3 regions were first amplified by RT-PCR with HTBI primers. MiXCR, run by TCRdb on the multiplex PCR reads, gives a single entry per CDR3 protein. The sample records about 690,000 distinct CDR3 sequences, 15% to 20% being singletons. On this clonotype: The target antigen is unknown. The DNA is left out, because the CDR3 cannot be placed on it with certainty; the CDR3 is given as TCRdb lists it.

The sequenced sample consisted of blood. The receptor's source is a man aged 45-65 years with Graves' hyperthyroidism. The chain is built from TRBV29-1 and TRBJ2-5; the table's D call TRBD1 went unverified against the DNA. The chain's CDR3 is CSVGQGAAVLYF.